This TCR beta chain appears in the sequencing data of a study of control samples from healthy donors and cancer patients. The CDR3 spans 15 residues. Germline V lookup: CDR1 LGHNA, CDR2 YSLEER. Unmatched junction bases numbered 4, after V lost 0 bases and J lost 10 bases. The protocol was immunoSEQ multiplex PCR, while the TCRdb copy is restricted to in-frame clones and leaves out a portion. The sample data list under 200,000 clones. The material sequenced was blood. This receptor was obtained from a woman in her 30s in good health. The V call is TRBV4-3, the J call TRBJ1-6; 9 positions agree with TRBD1. The CDR3 here is CASSQDRGTGSPLHF. The CDR3 bases are TGCGCCAGCAGCCAAGACAGGGGGACAGGGTCACCCCTCCACTTT.